This T cell receptor beta chain originates from a study of T cell changes during pregnancy in multiple sclerosis. Clones were sequenced by immunoSEQ multiplex PCR, and TCRdb holds only the in-frame ones, with some missing. The repertoire holds roughly 100,000 clones, with around 90% as singletons. The CDR3 loop spans 15 amino acids. CDR1 SGHVS and CDR2 FNYEAQ come from the germline V gene. The V and J ends lost 4 bases and 4 bases, in that order; junction bases with no gene match: 10. The receptor was isolated from a female donor with multiple sclerosis, enrolled in a pregnancy study. This chain connects TRBV7-6 to TRBJ2-7, with 7 bases that match TRBD1. The material was peripheral blood, obtained in the second trimester of pregnancy. The CDR3 nucleotides are TGTGCCAGCAGCTCGTCGACAGGGACCCTTTACGAGCAGTACTTC. This gives the protein CASSSSTGTLYEQYF.